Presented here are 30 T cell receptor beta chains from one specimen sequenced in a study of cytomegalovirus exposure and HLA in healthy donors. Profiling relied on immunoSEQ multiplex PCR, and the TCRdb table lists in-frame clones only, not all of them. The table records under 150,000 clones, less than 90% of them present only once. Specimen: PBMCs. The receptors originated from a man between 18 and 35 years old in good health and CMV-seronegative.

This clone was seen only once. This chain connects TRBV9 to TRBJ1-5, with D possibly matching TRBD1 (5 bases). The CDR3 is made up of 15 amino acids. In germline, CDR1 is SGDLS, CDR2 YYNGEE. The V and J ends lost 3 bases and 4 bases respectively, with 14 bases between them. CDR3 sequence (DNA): TGTGCCAGCAGCGAGGGACTGGCCGAAAATCAGCCCCAGCATTTT. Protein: CASSEGLAENQPQHF.

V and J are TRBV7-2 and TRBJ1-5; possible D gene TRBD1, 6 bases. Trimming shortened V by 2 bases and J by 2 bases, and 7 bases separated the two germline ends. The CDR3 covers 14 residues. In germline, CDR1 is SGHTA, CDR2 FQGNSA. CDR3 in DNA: TGTGCCAGCAGCTTAAACAGGGGCAATCAGCCCCAGCATTTT. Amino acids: CASSLNRGNQPQHF.

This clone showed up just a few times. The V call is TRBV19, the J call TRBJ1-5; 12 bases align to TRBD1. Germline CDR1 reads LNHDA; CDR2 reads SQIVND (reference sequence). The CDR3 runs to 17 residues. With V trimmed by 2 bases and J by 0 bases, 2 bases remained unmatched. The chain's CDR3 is CASSIRDRGLSNQPQHF. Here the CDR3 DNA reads TGTGCCAGTAGTATAAGGGACAGGGGGCTTAGCAATCAGCCCCAGCATTTT.

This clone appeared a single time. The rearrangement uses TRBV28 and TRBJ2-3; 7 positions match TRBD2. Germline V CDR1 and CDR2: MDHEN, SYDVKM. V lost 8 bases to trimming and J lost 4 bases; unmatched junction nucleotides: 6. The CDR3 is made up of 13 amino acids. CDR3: CASLSGLSDTQYF. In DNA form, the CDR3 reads TGTGCCAGCCTTTCGGGACTATCAGATACGCAGTATTTT.

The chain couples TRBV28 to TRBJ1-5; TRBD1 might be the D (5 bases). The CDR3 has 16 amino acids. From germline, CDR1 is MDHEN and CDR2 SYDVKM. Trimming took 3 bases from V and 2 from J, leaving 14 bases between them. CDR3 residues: CASSFGGWNGNQPQHF. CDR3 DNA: TGTGCCAGCAGTTTTGGGGGGTGGAATGGCAATCAGCCCCAGCATTTT.

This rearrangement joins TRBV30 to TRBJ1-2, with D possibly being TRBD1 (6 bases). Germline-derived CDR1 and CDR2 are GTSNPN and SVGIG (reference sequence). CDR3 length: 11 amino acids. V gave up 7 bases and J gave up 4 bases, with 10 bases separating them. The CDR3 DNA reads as TGTGCCTCAGGGGTCGGCTATGGCTACACCTTC. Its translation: CASGVGYGYTF.

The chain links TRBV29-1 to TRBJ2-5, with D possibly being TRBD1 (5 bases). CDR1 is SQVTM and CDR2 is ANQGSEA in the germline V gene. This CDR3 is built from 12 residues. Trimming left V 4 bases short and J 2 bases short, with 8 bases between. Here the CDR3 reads CSVARQQETQYF. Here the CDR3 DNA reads TGCAGCGTTGCAAGACAGCAAGAGACCCAGTACTTC.

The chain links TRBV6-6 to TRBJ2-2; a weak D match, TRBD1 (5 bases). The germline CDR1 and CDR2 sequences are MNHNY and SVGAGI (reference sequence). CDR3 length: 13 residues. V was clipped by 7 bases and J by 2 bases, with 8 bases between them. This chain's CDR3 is CASKGANTGELFF. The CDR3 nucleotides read TGTGCCAGCAAAGGGGCAAACACCGGGGAGCTGTTTTTT.

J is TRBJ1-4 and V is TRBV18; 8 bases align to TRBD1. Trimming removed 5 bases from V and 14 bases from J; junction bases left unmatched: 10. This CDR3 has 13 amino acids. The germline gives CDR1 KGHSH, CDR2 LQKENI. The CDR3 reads CASSKPGGETLFF. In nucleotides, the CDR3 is TGTGCCAGCTCAAAACCAGGGGGCGAGACGCTGTTTTTT.

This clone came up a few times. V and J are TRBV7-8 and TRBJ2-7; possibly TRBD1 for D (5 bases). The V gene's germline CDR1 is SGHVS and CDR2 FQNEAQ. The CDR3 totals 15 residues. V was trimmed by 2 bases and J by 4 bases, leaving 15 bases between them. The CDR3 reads CASSLMAGQGYEQYF. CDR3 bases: TGTGCCAGCAGCTTAATGGCAGGTCAGGGTTACGAGCAGTACTTC.

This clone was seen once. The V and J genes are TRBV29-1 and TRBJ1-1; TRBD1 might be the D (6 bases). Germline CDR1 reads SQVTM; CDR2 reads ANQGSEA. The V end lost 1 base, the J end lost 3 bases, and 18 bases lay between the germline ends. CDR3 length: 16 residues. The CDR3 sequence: CSVEVPTGPTYTEAFF. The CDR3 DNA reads TGCAGCGTTGAAGTCCCCACAGGGCCCACCTACACTGAAGCTTTCTTT.

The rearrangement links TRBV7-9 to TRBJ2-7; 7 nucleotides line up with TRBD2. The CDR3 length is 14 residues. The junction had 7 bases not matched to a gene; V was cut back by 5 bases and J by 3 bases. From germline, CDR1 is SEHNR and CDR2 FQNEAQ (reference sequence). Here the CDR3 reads CASSLPSGNYEQYF. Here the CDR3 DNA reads TGTGCCAGCAGCCTTCCTAGCGGTAACTACGAGCAGTACTTC.

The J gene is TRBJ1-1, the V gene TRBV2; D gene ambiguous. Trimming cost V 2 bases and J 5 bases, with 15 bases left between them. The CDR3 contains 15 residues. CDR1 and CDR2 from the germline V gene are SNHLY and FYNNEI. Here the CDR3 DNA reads TGTGCCAGCAGTGAAATAGCCACAACCGGGACTGAAGCTTTCTTT. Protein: CASSEIATTGTEAFF.

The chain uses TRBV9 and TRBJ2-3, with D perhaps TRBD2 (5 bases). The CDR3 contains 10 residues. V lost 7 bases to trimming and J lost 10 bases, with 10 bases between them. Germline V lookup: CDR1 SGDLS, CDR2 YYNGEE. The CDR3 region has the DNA TGTGCCAGCGGGGAGTATGCGCAGTATTTT. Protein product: CASGEYAQYF.

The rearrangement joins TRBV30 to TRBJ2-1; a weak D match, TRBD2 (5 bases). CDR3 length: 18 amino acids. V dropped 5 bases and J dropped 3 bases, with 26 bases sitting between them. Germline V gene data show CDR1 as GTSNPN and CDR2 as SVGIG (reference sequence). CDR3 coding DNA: TGTGCCTGGGGAGTGACCGCATTCCGAGGGCTAGACTACAATGAGCAGTTCTTC. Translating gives CAWGVTAFRGLDYNEQFF.

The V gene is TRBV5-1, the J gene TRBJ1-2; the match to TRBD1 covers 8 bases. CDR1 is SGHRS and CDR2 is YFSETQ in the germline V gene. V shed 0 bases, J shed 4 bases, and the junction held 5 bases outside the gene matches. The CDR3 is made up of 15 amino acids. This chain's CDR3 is CASSLGGTGSYGYTF. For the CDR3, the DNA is TGCGCCAGCAGCTTGGGAGGGACAGGCTCCTATGGCTACACCTTC.

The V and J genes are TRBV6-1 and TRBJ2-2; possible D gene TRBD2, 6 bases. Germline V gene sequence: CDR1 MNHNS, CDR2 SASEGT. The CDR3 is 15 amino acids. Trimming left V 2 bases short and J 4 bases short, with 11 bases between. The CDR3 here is CASSEPGRSTGELFF. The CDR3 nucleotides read TGTGCCAGCAGTGAACCAGGGAGGAGCACCGGGGAGCTGTTTTTT.

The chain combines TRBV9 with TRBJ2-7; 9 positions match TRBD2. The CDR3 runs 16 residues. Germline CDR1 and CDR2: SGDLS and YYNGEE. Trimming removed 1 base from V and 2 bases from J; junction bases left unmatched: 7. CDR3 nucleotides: TGTGCCAGCAGCGTATTTAGCGGGAGCCTCCCCTACGAGCAGTACTTC. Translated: CASSVFSGSLPYEQYF.

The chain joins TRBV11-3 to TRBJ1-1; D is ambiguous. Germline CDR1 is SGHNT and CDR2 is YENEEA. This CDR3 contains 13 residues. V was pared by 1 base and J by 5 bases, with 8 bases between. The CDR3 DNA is TGTGCCAGCAGCTTAGGTCCGGGGACTGAAGCTTTCTTT. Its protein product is CASSLGPGTEAFF.

The CDR3 nucleotides read TGCGCCAGCAGCTTTTATGGGCAGAACACCGGGGAGCTGTTTTTT. It specifies CASSFYGQNTGELFF. This rearrangement joins TRBV5-1 to TRBJ2-2; D not resolved. CDR3 length: 15 residues. Germline V gene sequence: CDR1 SGHRS, CDR2 YFSETQ. V lost 2 bases and J 1 base, leaving 9 bases between the germline ends.

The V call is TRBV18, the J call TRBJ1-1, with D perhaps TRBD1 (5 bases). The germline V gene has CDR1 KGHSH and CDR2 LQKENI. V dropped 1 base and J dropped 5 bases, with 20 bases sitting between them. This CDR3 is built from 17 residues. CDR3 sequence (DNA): TGTGCCAGCTCACCACGGCCCAGAGGTCCTCAGGGAACTGAAGCTTTCTTT. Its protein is CASSPRPRGPQGTEAFF.

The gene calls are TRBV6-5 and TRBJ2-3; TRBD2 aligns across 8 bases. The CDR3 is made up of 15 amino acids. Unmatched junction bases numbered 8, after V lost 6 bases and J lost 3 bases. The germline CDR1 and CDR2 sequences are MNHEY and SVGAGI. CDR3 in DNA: TGTGCCAGCAGGAATAGCGGGGCGGGGACAGATACGCAGTATTTT. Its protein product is CASRNSGAGTDTQYF.

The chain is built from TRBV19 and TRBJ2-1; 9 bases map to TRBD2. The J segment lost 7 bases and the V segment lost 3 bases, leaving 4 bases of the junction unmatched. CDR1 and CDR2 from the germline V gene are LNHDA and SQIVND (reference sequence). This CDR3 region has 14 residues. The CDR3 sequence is CASSILAGSNEQFF. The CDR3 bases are TGTGCCAGTAGTATTCTAGCGGGAAGTAATGAGCAGTTCTTC.

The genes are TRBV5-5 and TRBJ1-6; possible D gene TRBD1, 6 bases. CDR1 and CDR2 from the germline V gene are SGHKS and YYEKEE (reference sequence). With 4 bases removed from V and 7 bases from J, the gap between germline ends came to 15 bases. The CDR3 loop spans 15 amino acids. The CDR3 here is CASSLWTAGNSPLHF. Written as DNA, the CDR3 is TGTGCCAGCAGCCTGTGGACAGCGGGGAATTCACCCCTCCACTTT.

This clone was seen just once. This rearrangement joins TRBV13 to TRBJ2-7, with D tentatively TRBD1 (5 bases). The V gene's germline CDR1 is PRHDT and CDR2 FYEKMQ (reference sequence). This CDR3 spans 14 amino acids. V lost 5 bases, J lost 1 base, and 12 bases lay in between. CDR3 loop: CASSPDRASYEQYF. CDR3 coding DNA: TGTGCCAGCAGCCCCGACAGAGCTTCCTACGAGCAGTACTTC. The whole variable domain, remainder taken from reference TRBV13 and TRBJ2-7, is AAGVIQSPRHLIKEKRETATLKCYPIPRHDTVYWYQQGPGQDPQFLISFYEKMQSDKGSIPDRFSAQQFSDYHSELNMSSLELGDSALYFCASSPDRASYEQYFGPGTRLTVT.

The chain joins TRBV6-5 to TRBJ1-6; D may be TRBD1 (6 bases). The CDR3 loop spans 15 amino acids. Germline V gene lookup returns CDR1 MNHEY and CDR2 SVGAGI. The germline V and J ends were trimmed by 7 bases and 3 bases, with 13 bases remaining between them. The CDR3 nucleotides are TGTGCCAGCACCTTCTGGACAGACTATAATTCACCCCTCCACTTT. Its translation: CASTFWTDYNSPLHF.

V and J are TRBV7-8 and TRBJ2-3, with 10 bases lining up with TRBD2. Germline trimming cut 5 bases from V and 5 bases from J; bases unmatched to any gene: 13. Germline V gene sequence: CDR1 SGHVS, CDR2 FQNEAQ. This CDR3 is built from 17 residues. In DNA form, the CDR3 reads TGTGCCAGCAGCCTTATCAAGGTAGCGGGAGGTGGAGATACGCAGTATTTT. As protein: CASSLIKVAGGGDTQYF.

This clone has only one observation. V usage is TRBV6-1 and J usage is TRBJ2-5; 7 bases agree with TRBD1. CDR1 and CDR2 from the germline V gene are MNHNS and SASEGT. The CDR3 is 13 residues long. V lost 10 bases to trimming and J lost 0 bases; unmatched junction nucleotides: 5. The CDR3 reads CATRQGYQETQYF. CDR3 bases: TGTGCCACTAGACAGGGTTACCAAGAGACCCAGTACTTC.

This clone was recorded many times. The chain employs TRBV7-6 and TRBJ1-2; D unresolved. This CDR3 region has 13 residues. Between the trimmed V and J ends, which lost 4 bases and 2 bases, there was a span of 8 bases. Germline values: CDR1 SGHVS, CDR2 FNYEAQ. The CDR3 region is CASSYSGNYGYTF. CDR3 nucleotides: TGTGCCAGCAGCTATTCGGGGAACTATGGCTACACCTTC.

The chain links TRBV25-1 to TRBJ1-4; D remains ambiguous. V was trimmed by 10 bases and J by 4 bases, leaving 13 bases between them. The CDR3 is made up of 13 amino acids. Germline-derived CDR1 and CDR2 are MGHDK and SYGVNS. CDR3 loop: CATDDGINEKLFF. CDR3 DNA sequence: TGTGCCACCGACGACGGGATTAATGAAAAACTGTTTTTT.